Presented here are 5 T cell receptor beta chains from one specimen sequenced in a study of type 1 and type 2 diabetes patients (dated by TCRdb to between 2015 and 2016). Sequencing instrument: Illumina MiSeq. Genomic DNA from sorted T cell subsets was used as template for TCRbeta CDR3 amplification. Multiplex PCR with 30 forward and 13 reverse primers amplified the TCRbeta CDR3 region. The public reads were reprocessed in TCRdb via fastp at Q25 and MiXCR, keeping in-frame beta chains. Each entry merges the rows of one CDR3 protein and shows their most common DNA and genes. The sample table holds fewer than 300,000 distinct CDR3 sequences, of which 47% were seen once. Of the sample, roughly an eighth falls within the top ten clones. The source material was peripheral blood mononuclear cells (PBMCs). All receptors come from a man younger than 30 with type 2 diabetes.

This clonotype was counted a single time. CDR3: CASSLSGTATSYEQYF. The DNA for the CDR3 is TGTGCCAGCAGTTTATCTGGGACAGCCACCTCCTACGAGCAGTACTTC. This chain links TRBV12-3 or TRBV12-4 with TRBJ2-7; 7 bases are a match to TRBD1. This CDR3 is 16 amino acids long. The J segment lost 0 bases and the V segment lost 2 bases, leaving 7 bases of the junction unmatched.

V is TRBV6-1 and J is TRBJ1-2; TRBD1 matches 9 bases. Germline V gene sequence: CDR1 MNHNS, CDR2 SASEGT. The CDR3 is 15 residues long. V trimming: 2 bases; J trimming: 5 bases; junction bases outside the gene matches: 6. DNA of the CDR3: TGTGCCAGCAGTGAACCGGGACAGGGTTGGTATGGCTACACCTTC. This encodes CASSEPGQGWYGYTF.

This clonotype was recorded many times. V gene TRBV14 combines with J gene TRBJ2-5, with D possibly matching TRBD1 (5 bases). Germline-derived CDR1 and CDR2 are SGHDN and FVKESK. This CDR3 region has 16 residues. Trimming took 0 bases from V and 5 from J, leaving 16 bases between them. In DNA, the CDR3 is TGTGCCAGCAGCCAAGATCCGGACACCACGAGGGAGACCCAGTACTTC. This gives the protein CASSQDPDTTRETQYF.

This clonotype was observed many times. The V gene is TRBV19, the J gene TRBJ2-3; D unclear. Germline V gene data show CDR1 as LNHDA and CDR2 as SQIVND (reference sequence). The length of the CDR3 is 13 residues. The V gene lost 4 bases and the J gene lost 3 bases, with 8 bases spanning the gap. In DNA form, the CDR3 reads TGTGCCAGTAGTACATATAGGACAGATACGCAGTATTTT. As protein: CASSTYRTDTQYF. Variable domain in full (rest from reference TRBV19 and TRBJ2-3): DGGITQSPKYLFRKEGQNVTLSCEQNLNHDAMYWYRQDPGQGLRLIYYSQIVNDFQKGDIAEGYSVSREKKESFPLTVTSAQKNPTAFYLCASSTYRTDTQYFGPGTRLTVL.

This clonotype was seen more than once but under ten times. V usage is TRBV20-1 and J usage is TRBJ1-1; 7 nucleotides line up with TRBD1. Trimming took 2 bases from V and 7 from J; bases not matched to a gene: 13. Germline CDR1 DFQATT, CDR2 SNEGSKA (reference sequence). The CDR3 length is 15 residues. The CDR3 reads CSARSYRNAGGEAFF. Here the CDR3 DNA reads TGCAGTGCTAGATCTTACAGAAACGCAGGGGGTGAAGCTTTCTTT.